This T cell receptor beta chain emerged from a study of spatial heterogeneity in lung cancer (dated by TCRdb to the late 2010s). Study-wide context: Beta-chain transcripts were consistently detected in greater numbers than alpha-chain transcripts, which likely reflected higher beta-chain transcript abundance. TCR transcript counts in tumor regions correlated strongly with a T cell transcriptional module score from matched bulk RNA-seq. In the raw uncorrected reads, each unique combination of TCR and UMI appeared more than ten times on average. The study quantitatively compared TCR alpha and beta repertoires across multiple tumor regions, matched nontumor lung and blood in non-small cell lung cancer. TCR repertoire features were related to nonsynonymous mutation counts determined by whole-exome sequencing of tumor tissue. At surgery, over 200 tumor regions, 63 to 70 matched nontumor lung samples and 56 PBMC samples were TCR-sequenced for both alpha and beta chains. The investigation overall reported the following: Counts of ubiquitous and regional expanded TCRs were found to correlate with counts of ubiquitous and regional nonsynonymous mutations, respectively. TCR-seq coverage of tumor T cells was estimated to be only about 7% for alpha chains and around 13% for beta chains. Additional single-cell paired TCR alpha and beta sequencing was considered necessary to confirm, at a functional level, the hypothesis that regional TCRs recognize regional mutations. A correlation was observed between the number of expanded intratumoral alpha and beta TCRs and the tumor nonsynonymous mutation count.

Receptors were amplified or captured by 5' RACE. The instrument given in TCRdb is NextSeq 500. The TCR library protocol attached a unique molecular identifier to each TCR cDNA molecule to allow correction of PCR and sequencing errors. As for the original processing: Decombinator tools were used for TCR identification, UMI-based error correction and CDR3 extraction. Expanded TCRs were defined as those above a frequency of 2 per 1,000, corresponding to the top 1% of the tumor frequency distribution. Expanded tumor TCRs were classed as regional if statistically deemed absent (corrected P<0.05) from at least one tumor region, otherwise ubiquitous. Each repertoire was subsampled 100 times to 5,000 TCRs, after which Renyi diversity was computed with the R vegan package. To build CDR3 similarity networks, amino acid triplet string-kernel similarity was used, and CDR3s were connected when their pairwise similarity was above 0.82. Through fastp at Q25 and MiXCR, TCRdb rebuilt clones from the public reads, retaining in-frame beta chains. When rows share a CDR3 protein, they turn into one entry using the most common DNA and genes. V and J calls and clone size were set by TCRdb, not the authors. In this sample the table shows about 13,000 distinct CDR3 sequences, about 6% of which occur a single time. The ten biggest clones cover approximately 10% of the sample.

This clonotype showed up many times. Which antigen it targets is not known. Base qualities are not provided; no much larger clone lies one nucleotide away. This beta chain is off target for a library built for alpha chains, so its abundance means little. The CDR3 goes from the cysteine to the phenylalanine over 17 residues. Only CDR3 DNA is held: 51 bases, read in frame from base 1. The germline V gene encodes CDR1 LGHDT and CDR2 YNNKEL (reference sequence). V loses 7 bases of germline sequence and J loses 7 bases, and the interval between the two ends is 23 bases. The time point label, read with the paper, signifies: sample taken at primary tumor resection. Samples were obtained from around 72 patients with early-stage, untreated non-small cell lung cancer from the lung TRACERx cohort. TCR sequencing used whole RNA extracted from tumor and nontumor lung tissue, or from cryopreserved PBMC samples, without cell sorting. Patients were selected for TCR sequencing only if sufficient RNA was available from at least two tumor regions. A lung pathologist reviewed the tumor and adjacent nontumor lung specimens before the specimens were selected.

Recombination connected TRBV3-1 to TRBJ1-6, with a tentative D gene TRBD1 over 6 matching bases. The source is a female donor with early-stage non-small cell lung cancer. The sample consisted of lung tumor tissue, taken at surgery. The CDR3 protein is CASKQGGVFLGNSPLHF. The sequenced DNA is TGTGCCAGCAAGCAAGGGGGGGTTTTTTTGGGAAATTCACCCCTCCACTTT.